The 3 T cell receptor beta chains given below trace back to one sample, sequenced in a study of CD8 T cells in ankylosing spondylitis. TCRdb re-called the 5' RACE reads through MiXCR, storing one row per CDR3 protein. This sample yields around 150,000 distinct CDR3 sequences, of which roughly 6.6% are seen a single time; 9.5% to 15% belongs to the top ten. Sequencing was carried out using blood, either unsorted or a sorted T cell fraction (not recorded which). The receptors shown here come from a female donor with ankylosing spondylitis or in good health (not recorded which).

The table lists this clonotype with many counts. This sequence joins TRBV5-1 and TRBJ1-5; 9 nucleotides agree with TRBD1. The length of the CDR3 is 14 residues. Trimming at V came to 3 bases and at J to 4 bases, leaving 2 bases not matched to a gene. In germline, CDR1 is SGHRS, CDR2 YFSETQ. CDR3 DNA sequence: TGCGCCAGCAGCTGGACAGGGGAAAATCAGCCCCAGCATTTT. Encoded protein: CASSWTGENQPQHF.

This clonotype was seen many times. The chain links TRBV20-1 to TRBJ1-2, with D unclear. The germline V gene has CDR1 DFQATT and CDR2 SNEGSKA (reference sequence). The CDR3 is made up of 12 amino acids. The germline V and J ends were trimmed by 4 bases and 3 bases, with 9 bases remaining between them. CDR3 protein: CSATPQHYGYTF. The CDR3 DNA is TGCAGTGCTACCCCGCAGCACTATGGCTACACCTTC.

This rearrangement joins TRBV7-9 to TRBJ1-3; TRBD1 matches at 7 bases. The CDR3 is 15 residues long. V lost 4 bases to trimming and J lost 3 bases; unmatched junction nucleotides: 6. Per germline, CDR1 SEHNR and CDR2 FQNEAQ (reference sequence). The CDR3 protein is CASSSQGRYGNTIYF. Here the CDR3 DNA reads TGTGCCAGCAGCTCACAGGGGCGGTATGGAAACACCATATATTTT.